This TCR beta chain appears in the sequencing data of a study of shared clonotypes between healthy human individuals (TCRdb year 2020). For the study in its entirety: A couple of women and three men aged 18 to 49 years were included in the cohort. To increase sequencing depth and limit assay-specific biases, TCR repertoire library preparation and sequencing were carried out by different laboratories using diverse techniques. To estimate repertoire size and how much clonotype sharing occurs between individuals, the study deeply sequenced the blood TCR repertoires of five healthy adults. For each donor, three plates each were used for CD4 naive and CD4 memory, two plates were used for CD8 naive, and one plate was used for CD8 memory. Between about 0.8 and 9 billion PBMCs per donor were obtained by leukapheresis.

The CDR3 runs 16 residues from the cysteine to the phenylalanine. Only the CDR3 portion is preserved as DNA: 48 bases, with reading frame beginning at the first base. V loses 3 bases of germline sequence and J loses 4 bases, and the interval between the two ends is 18 bases. CDR1 and CDR2 (MDHEN, SYDVKM) derive from the germline V gene. CD8 naive samples were obtained by positive selection for CCR7 among CD45RO-negative cells, yielding a CD45RA+CCR7+ population from which TemRA cells were excluded. The donors were healthy, HIV-negative adults who had no recently reported acute infections or vaccinations. Every donor was a Caucasian adult living in Nashville, Tennessee, USA. Blood was obtained by leukapheresis, after which PBMCs were separated by Ficoll-Histopaque density gradient centrifugation and cryopreserved in liquid nitrogen vapor phase. Analytical flow cytometry was used to check the purity and quantity of each magnetically sorted T cell population. Each sorted fraction had its genomic DNA isolated and then quantified by UV absorbance on a Nanodrop 2000c.

Using the deep immunoSEQ assay, TCR CDR3 regions were amplified from genomic DNA by multiplex PCR. Extracted genomic DNA from each cell subset was distributed evenly across all wells of several immunoSEQ 96-well plates, and each plate was treated as a replicate. Each replicate PCR for sorted subsets received approximately 200 ng genomic DNA, equal to roughly 30,000 T cell genomes. Purified libraries were quantified with a Qubit 3.0 fluorometer, sized on a Bioanalyzer 2100, and re-quantified with the KAPA Library Quantification kit. A separate single-read 150-cycle Illumina NextSeq 550 flow cell was used to sequence each immunoSEQ 96-well plate. The study's own analysis went as follows. Because the immunoSEQ output included only junctional sequences and no quality scores, the filtering could not be the same as the filtering used for full-length reads. To assign V/J genes and CDR3, sequences were annotated using PyIR, a Python wrapper for IgBLAST v1.9, with IMGT germline references. Reads with weak V/J assignments (E-value above 1e-6), missing CDR3, stop codons, out-of-frame junctions, or ambiguous translated residues were removed. A V3J clonotype was defined by an identical inferred V gene, J gene, and CDR3 amino acid sequence. To compute the percentage overlap between repertoires, the number of shared unique clonotypes was divided by the size of the smaller repertoire. RTK rarefaction, the Chao1 estimator, and Recon v2.1 estimates of unobserved clonotypes were used to assess repertoire richness. OLGA was used to compute generation probabilities for all TCRbeta clonotypes that the gDNA method yielded from several donors. TCRdb holds this immuneACCESS table with in-frame rearrangements only. Some clones are missing; in checked studies, unresolved V genes explain under half, and the rest has no known cause. V, J and clone size were drawn from that table, and D and trimming were deduced from the DNA. For this sample the table gives a few million clones, of which 80% to 95% were detected only once. 1.5% to 2% of the sample goes to the ten largest clones.

A note on this clone: This receptor's antigen is unknown. No base-level quality is on record; no much larger clone is a single base apart.

Beyond this particular receptor, the publication reports: Pairwise subsampling led to the expectation that sequencing depth would affect the degree of clonotype sharing among donors. Because the study included a small number of donors, the genetic and exposure-history diversity represented was limited. Roughly 5% of naive CD4, around 4% of naive CD8, approximately 2% of memory CD4, and 0.4% of memory CD8 clonotypes were shared across four donors. Rarefaction of sorted-subset datasets indicated incomplete sequencing despite the large sequencing depth. Sampling was restricted to blood, and TCR repertoires in tissue are likely to differ from TCR repertoires in blood. Naive subsets generally had larger estimated clonotype richness than memory subsets. Compared with non-shared clonotypes, clonotypes shared by all four sorted-subset donors had higher generation probabilities.

This sequence uses TRBV28 and TRBJ1-2; matching of 5 bases hints at TRBD1 as the D gene. The sequencing sample was made of naive CD8+ T cells from PBMCs. Explained via the paper, the cell subset or site label denotes: CD45RA+CCR7+. This sequence was found in a man aged 18 to 29 in good health. Some clones in this sample may be carry-over from other donors' samples. The CDR3 here reads CASSLWGRTTGYGYTF. The base sequence is TGTGCCAGCAGTTTGTGGGGACGGACGACGGGCTATGGCTACACCTTC.